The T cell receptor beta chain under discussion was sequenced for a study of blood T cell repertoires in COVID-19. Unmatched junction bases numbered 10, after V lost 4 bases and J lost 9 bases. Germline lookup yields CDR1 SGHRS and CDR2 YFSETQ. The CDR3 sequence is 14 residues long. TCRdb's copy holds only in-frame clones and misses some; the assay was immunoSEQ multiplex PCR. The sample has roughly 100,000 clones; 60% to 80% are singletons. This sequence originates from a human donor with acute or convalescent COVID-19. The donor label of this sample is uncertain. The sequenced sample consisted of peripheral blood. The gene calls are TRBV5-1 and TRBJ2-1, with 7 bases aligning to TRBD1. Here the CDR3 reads CASSQDRADIEQFF. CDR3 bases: TGCGCCAGCAGCCAAGACAGGGCGGACATTGAGCAGTTCTTC.